This TCR beta chain was captured by sequencing in a study of control samples from healthy donors and cancer patients. Trimming shortened V by 6 bases and J by 2 bases, and 11 bases separated the two germline ends. The CDR3 extends over 13 amino acids. The germline V gene has CDR1 ENHRY and CDR2 SYGVKD. This table comes from immunoSEQ multiplex PCR, and its TCRdb copy is limited to in-frame clones, with some not included. The table includes about 110,000 clones, 90% detected once. The sample taken for sequencing was blood. This TCR was sampled from a human donor in good health. The donor label of this sample is uncertain. The chain links TRBV10-3 to TRBJ2-7; D is unresolved. DNA for the CDR3: TGTGCCATCAGGGCAGCTCCTGCCTACGAGCAGTACTTC. It encodes CAIRAAPAYEQYF.